This T cell receptor (beta chain) appears in the sequencing data of a study of shared clonotypes between healthy human individuals. Naivety among CD8 cells was defined by CD45RO negativity and positive CCR7 selection, thereby excluding terminally differentiated effector memory CD45RA+ cells. TCRdb keeps only in-frame clones here, not all; method: immunoSEQ multiplex PCR. The sample carries roughly 1,800,000 clones, about 95% recorded once. General observations from the study: It was the few donors that limited the genetic and exposure-history diversity represented.

On this clone: The antigen is undetermined.

The trim removed 3 bases at V and 8 bases at J, leaving 7 bases unmatched. Germline CDR1 is SGHRS and CDR2 is YFSETQ. The CDR3 extends over 15 amino acids. The sample taken for sequencing was naive CD8+ T cells sorted from blood. The TCR was taken from a young man in good health. V is TRBV5-1 and J is TRBJ1-4; 10 positions agree with TRBD1. DNA of the CDR3: TGCGCCAGCAGCTCCGACGGGACAGGGGACGAAAAACTGTTTTTT. Protein sequence: CASSSDGTGDEKLFF.